The text below deals with one T cell receptor (beta chain). This same CDR3 is encoded by further DNA sequences in the sample. The data derive from a study of blood T cell repertoires in COVID-19. CDR1 and CDR2 from the germline V gene are MDHEN and SYDVKM. The CDR3 length is 14 residues. J was trimmed by 4 bases and V by 6 bases; bases with no gene match: 8. Profiling relied on immunoSEQ multiplex PCR, and the TCRdb table lists in-frame clones only, not all of them. The table lists about 24,000 clones, about 82% of them singletons. The sequence was obtained from a human donor with active COVID-19. The donor label of this sample is uncertain. Sequenced: peripheral blood. The rearrangement joins TRBV28 to TRBJ2-7; TRBD1 aligns across 8 bases. The CDR3 loop is CASRETGGGYEQYF. The CDR3 DNA is TGTGCCAGCAGGGAAACAGGGGGTGGGTACGAGCAGTACTTC.